This TCR beta chain emerged from a study of blood T cells in healthy people across ages. Study-level findings and limits: Estimated diversity across one million T cells was deemed an underestimate.

Combining a sample-barcoded 5' primer with a J-beta primer mix, a second PCR ran for roughly 6 to 12 cycles. Each cDNA molecule carried a tag from a template-switch adaptor that contained 12 random nucleotides. TCRdb re-called the 5' RACE reads through MiXCR, storing one row per CDR3 protein. The table shows about 730,000 distinct CDR3 sequences, with around 46% occurring only once. The V gene end was trimmed by 5 bases and the J gene end by 6 bases; junction bases not matched to a gene: 9. The CDR3 is 15 amino acids. Germline V lookup: CDR1 WSHSY, CDR2 SAAADI. With regard to this clonotype: What it binds is not known.

Sequenced: blood. The sequence was obtained from a woman aged 60-70 years in good health. This chain uses TRBV10-2 with TRBJ2-2, with TRBD2 matching 7 bases. The CDR3 sequence: CASSSGGVGPGELFF. The CDR3 DNA is TGCGCCAGCAGTTCGGGGGGTGTAGGTCCCGGGGAGCTGTTTTTT.